This passage covers 21 T cell receptor beta chains from one sample sequenced in a study of blood T cells in healthy people across ages. Through a sample-barcoded 5' primer and a J-beta primer mix, a second PCR was run for roughly 6 to 12 cycles. TCRdb recomputed calls from the 5' RACE reads with MiXCR, one row per CDR3 protein. This sample has over 1,300,000 distinct CDR3 sequences, with approximately 60% found just once. The sequenced sample was blood. These receptors were collected from a man younger than 35 in good health.

V gene TRBV5-1 combines with J gene TRBJ2-3; 8 bases map to TRBD1. This CDR3 is built from 16 residues. The germline CDR1 and CDR2 sequences are SGHRS and YFSETQ. Germline trimming cut 0 bases from V and 4 bases from J; bases unmatched to any gene: 7. The chain's CDR3 is CASSLGAGQESDTQYF. DNA of the CDR3: TGCGCCAGCAGCTTGGGGGCGGGACAGGAGTCAGATACGCAGTATTTT.

The chain couples TRBV6-5 to TRBJ2-3; 9 nucleotides match TRBD2. Germline V gene data show CDR1 as MNHEY and CDR2 as SVGAGI. There are 16 residues in the CDR3. V shed 0 bases, J shed 2 bases, and the junction held 3 bases outside the gene matches. CDR3 in DNA: TGTGCCAGCAGTTACTCGACTAGCGGAGTCACAGATACGCAGTATTTT. Amino acid sequence: CASSYSTSGVTDTQYF.

This clonotype was seen only once. The chain links TRBV5-1 to TRBJ2-4; 9 bases line up with TRBD2. With the DNA end fitting TRBJ2-7 better, the J assignment may be wrong. CDR3 size: 15 residues. Germline CDR1 SGHRS, CDR2 YFSETQ. CDR3 in DNA: TGCGCCAGCAGCTTGGGAGGACTAGCGCTTGACGAGCAGTACTTC. Its translation: CASSLGGLALDEQYF.

This clonotype occurred a few times. The rearrangement links TRBV7-9 to TRBJ2-7, with D possibly matching TRBD1 (5 bases). CDR3 length equals 15 residues. Germline V gene sequence: CDR1 SEHNR, CDR2 FQNEAQ (reference sequence). With 4 bases removed from V and 0 bases from J, the gap between germline ends came to 13 bases. The CDR3 loop reads CASSSRVLSSYEQYF. DNA for the CDR3: TGTGCCAGCAGCTCCAGGGTATTAAGCTCCTACGAGCAGTACTTC.

The chain joins TRBV7-2 to TRBJ2-7, with D hard to call. V lost 4 bases and J 2 bases, leaving 18 bases between the germline ends. CDR1 is SGHTA, CDR2 FQGNSA, per germline. The CDR3 consists of 16 residues. CDR3 in DNA: TGTGCCAGCAGCTCCCCGACCGACTTACAGACCTACGAGCAGTACTTC. Amino acids: CASSSPTDLQTYEQYF.

This clonotype was recorded once. The gene calls are TRBV7-6 and TRBJ2-3; D might be TRBD1 or TRBD2, each matching 5 bases. The CDR3 spans 18 residues. Germline CDR1 and CDR2: SGHVS and FNYEAQ. V was cut by 0 bases and J by 1 base, with 17 bases left in between. The CDR3 protein is CASSLAIGTAGGTDTQYF. The CDR3 DNA sequence: TGTGCCAGCAGCTTAGCTATAGGGACCGCTGGGGGCACAGATACGCAGTATTTT. The full variable domain, its missing parts supplied by reference TRBV7-6 and TRBJ2-3, is GAGVSQSPRYKVTKRGQDVALRCDPISGHVSLYWYRQALGQGPEFLTYFNYEAQQDKSGLPNDRFSAERPEGSISTLTIQRTEQRDSAMYRCASSLAIGTAGGTDTQYFGPGTRLTVL.

CDR3 bases: TGTGCCAGCGATGGGACTAGCGGGACTCTCCCCGGCGAGCAGTACTTC. The encoded protein is CASDGTSGTLPGEQYF. The chain employs TRBV28 and TRBJ2-7; 13 bases match TRBD2. Trimming took 8 bases from V and 6 from J; bases not matched to a gene: 13. This CDR3 contains 16 residues. Germline assignment: CDR1 MDHEN and CDR2 SYDVKM.

The chain carries TRBV27 and TRBJ2-1, with 11 bases identical to TRBD2. Germline V CDR1 and CDR2: MNHEY, SMNVEV (reference sequence). Trimming took 5 bases from V and 9 from J; bases not matched to a gene: 3. The CDR3 spans 13 residues. The CDR3: CASSVTSGVEQFF. The CDR3 nucleotides read TGTGCCAGCAGTGTGACTAGCGGGGTTGAGCAGTTCTTC.

This clonotype was counted once. The chain carries TRBV20-1 and TRBJ2-7; tentative D call: TRBD1 (6 bases). This CDR3 has 15 amino acids. The germline V and J ends were trimmed by 1 base and 3 bases, with 16 bases remaining between them. Germline CDR1 DFQATT, CDR2 SNEGSKA (reference sequence). CDR3 coding DNA: TGCAGTGCTAGAGGGTGGGTGGACAGACTCTACGAGCAGTACTTC. Translated: CSARGWVDRLYEQYF.

The chain employs TRBV6-6 and TRBJ1-5; a possible D gene is TRBD1 (5 bases). Germline loops: CDR1 MNHNY, CDR2 SVGAGI (reference sequence). The CDR3 covers 17 residues. The V end was cut by 0 bases, the J end by 3 bases, with 15 bases between. For the CDR3, the DNA is TGTGCCAGCAGTTACTCCCAGTGGGGGGAACACAATCAGCCCCAGCATTTT. Protein: CASSYSQWGEHNQPQHF.

This clonotype came up once. This could be a read error, since a much larger clone is one nucleotide away. The CDR3 protein is CASSAWDSPSTDTQYF. The CDR3 DNA is TGTGCCAGCAGCGCCTGGGACTCCCCTAGCACAGATACGCAGTATTTT. This chain connects TRBV7-9 to TRBJ2-3; possible D gene TRBD2, 6 bases. CDR1 and CDR2 from the germline V gene are SEHNR and FQNEAQ (reference sequence). Trimming stripped 5 bases from V and 0 bases from J, with 15 bases between. The length of the CDR3 is 16 residues.

This clonotype was detected only once. The chain links TRBV2 to TRBJ2-2; D is unresolved. This CDR3 comprises 11 residues. Deletions cut 7 bases from V and 6 bases from J, with 6 bases between. CDR1 is SNHLY and CDR2 is FYNNEI in the germline V gene. In DNA, the CDR3 is TGTGCCAGCAATAGAGCCGGGGAGCTGTTTTTT. Protein product: CASNRAGELFF.

This clonotype was seen only a few times. This chain uses TRBV2 with TRBJ2-6; D is undetermined. The CDR3 extends over 15 amino acids. The V gene lost 3 bases and the J gene lost 0 bases, with 6 bases spanning the gap. The germline CDR1 and CDR2 sequences are SNHLY and FYNNEI. The CDR3 reads CASSDLASGANVLTF. The CDR3 DNA reads as TGTGCCAGCAGTGATTTAGCCTCTGGGGCCAACGTCCTGACTTTC.

The CDR3 DNA reads as TGTGCCAGCAGTTTGGGGCCCAGGGGGAGCTCCTATAATTCACCCCTCCACTTT. The encoded protein is CASSLGPRGSSYNSPLHF. The rearrangement links TRBV13 to TRBJ1-6, with 7 bases matching TRBD1. Germline lookup yields CDR1 PRHDT and CDR2 FYEKMQ (reference sequence). The CDR3 has 18 residues. The J segment lost 0 bases and the V segment lost 6 bases, leaving 11 bases of the junction unmatched.

This clonotype was detected only a few times. This chain uses TRBV6-5 with TRBJ2-2; no firm D call. V lost 5 bases, J lost 5 bases, and 6 bases lay in between. There are 12 residues in the CDR3. CDR1 MNHEY and CDR2 SVGAGI come from the germline V gene. CDR3 bases: TGTGCCAGCAGTCGAACGACCGGGGAGCTGTTTTTT. It translates to CASSRTTGELFF.

The chain couples TRBV20-1 to TRBJ2-5, with D possibly called TRBD1 or TRBD2 (5 bases each). The CDR3 spans 15 residues. Germline CDR1 and CDR2: DFQATT and SNEGSKA (reference sequence). Trimming took 5 bases from V and 1 from J, leaving 17 bases between them. The CDR3 region has the DNA TGCAGTGCTCCTCAGGACGGGGCCGTCCAAGAGACCCAGTACTTC. Translation gives CSAPQDGAVQETQYF.

The chain employs TRBV6-4 and TRBJ1-2; 7 nucleotides match TRBD1. The CDR3 totals 17 residues. Trimming at V came to 4 bases and at J to 0 bases, leaving 11 bases not matched to a gene. Germline loops: CDR1 MRHNA, CDR2 SNTAGT. In DNA, the CDR3 is TGTGCCAGCAGTGGGGGAGTGGGGACAGTCGCTAACTATGGCTACACCTTC. Translation: CASSGGVGTVANYGYTF.

This chain joins TRBV5-1 and TRBJ2-7; D possibly corresponds to TRBD2 (6 bases). This CDR3 is built from 12 residues. The V and J ends lost 0 bases and 10 bases respectively, with 11 bases between them. Germline lookup yields CDR1 SGHRS and CDR2 YFSETQ. The CDR3 is CASSLGGTHQYF. In DNA form, the CDR3 reads TGCGCCAGCAGCTTGGGCGGGACTCATCAGTACTTC. The variable domain in full, with the rest retrieved from reference TRBV5-1 and TRBJ2-7, is KAGVTQTPRYLIKTRGQQVTLSCSPISGHRSVSWYQQTPGQGLQFLFEYFSETQRNKGNFPGRFSGRQFSNSRSEMNVSTLELGDSALYLCASSLGGTHQYFGPGTRLTVT.

This chain joins TRBV20-1 and TRBJ2-4; TRBD1 matches 9 bases. The DNA end favors TRBJ2-7, so the J call may be wrong. This CDR3 is 13 amino acids long. Germline CDR1 and CDR2: DFQATT and SNEGSKA (reference sequence). DNA for the CDR3: TGCAGTGCTTACAGGGGGCCCTCCTACGAGCAGTACTTC. Translation gives CSAYRGPSYEQYF.

The chain is built from TRBV4-3 and TRBJ1-6; 7 nucleotides align to TRBD1. There are 16 residues in the CDR3. The J segment lost 6 bases and the V segment lost 3 bases, leaving 8 bases of the junction unmatched. Germline V gene sequence: CDR1 LGHNA, CDR2 YSLEER. CDR3 DNA: TGCGCCAGCAGCCACAAGACGACAGGGCCTAATTCACCCCTCCACTTT. Its protein product is CASSHKTTGPNSPLHF.

The genes are TRBV28 and TRBJ1-6; D is uncertain. V shed 6 bases and J shed 1 base, with 10 bases lying between them. The CDR3 consists of 15 residues. Germline V CDR1 and CDR2: MDHEN, SYDVKM. This chain's CDR3 is CASRLRSSYNSPLHF. DNA for the CDR3: TGTGCCAGCAGATTGAGGAGTTCCTATAATTCACCCCTCCACTTT.